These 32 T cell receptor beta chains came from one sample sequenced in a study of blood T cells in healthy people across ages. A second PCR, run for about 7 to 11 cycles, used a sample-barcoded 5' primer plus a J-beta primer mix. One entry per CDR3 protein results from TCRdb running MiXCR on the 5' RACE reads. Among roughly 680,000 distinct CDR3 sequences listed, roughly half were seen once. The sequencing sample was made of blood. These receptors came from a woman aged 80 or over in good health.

The CDR3 reads CASSISLAVADTQYF. The CDR3 DNA is TGTGCCAGCAGCATAAGTCTAGCGGTGGCAGATACGCAGTATTTT. The chain employs TRBV7-9 and TRBJ2-3, with 7 bases fitting TRBD2. Germline V gives CDR1 SEHNR, CDR2 FQNEAQ (reference sequence). V was clipped by 5 bases and J by 4 bases; unmatched bases: 9. The CDR3 covers 15 residues.

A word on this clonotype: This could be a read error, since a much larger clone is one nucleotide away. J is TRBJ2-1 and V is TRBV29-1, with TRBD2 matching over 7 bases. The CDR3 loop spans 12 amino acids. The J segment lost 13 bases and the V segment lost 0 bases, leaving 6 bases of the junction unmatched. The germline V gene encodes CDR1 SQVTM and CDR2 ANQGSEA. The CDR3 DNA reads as TGCAGCGTTGAAGATGGGAGGGAGACCCAGTTCTTC. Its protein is CSVEDGRETQFF.

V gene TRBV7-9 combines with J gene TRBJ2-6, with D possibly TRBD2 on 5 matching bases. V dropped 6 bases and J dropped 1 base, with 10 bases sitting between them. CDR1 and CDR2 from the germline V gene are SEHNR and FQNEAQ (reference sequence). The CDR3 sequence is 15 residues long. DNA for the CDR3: TGTGCCAGCAGGCGGACTGAATCTGGGGCCAACGTCCTGACTTTC. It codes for CASRRTESGANVLTF.

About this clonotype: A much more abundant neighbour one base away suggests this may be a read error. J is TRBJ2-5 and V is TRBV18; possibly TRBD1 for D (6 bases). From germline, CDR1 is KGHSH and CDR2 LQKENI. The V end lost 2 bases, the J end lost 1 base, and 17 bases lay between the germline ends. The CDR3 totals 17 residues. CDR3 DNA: TGTGCCAGCTCACCAAACTGCGGCAGCAGGGGCCAAGAGACCCAGTACTTC. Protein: CASSPNCGSRGQETQYF.

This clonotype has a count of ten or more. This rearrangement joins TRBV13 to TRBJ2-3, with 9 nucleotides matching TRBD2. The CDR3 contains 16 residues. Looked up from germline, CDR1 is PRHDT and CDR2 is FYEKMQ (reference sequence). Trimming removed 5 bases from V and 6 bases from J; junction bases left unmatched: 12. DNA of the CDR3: TGTGCCAGCAGCCAGACTAGCGGAACCTCCCGGGATACGCAGTATTTT. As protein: CASSQTSGTSRDTQYF.

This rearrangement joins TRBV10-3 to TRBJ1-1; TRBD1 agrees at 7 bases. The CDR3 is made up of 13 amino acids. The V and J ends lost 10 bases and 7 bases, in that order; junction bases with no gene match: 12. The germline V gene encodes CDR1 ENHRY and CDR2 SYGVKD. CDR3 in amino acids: CASGGGGPYEAFF. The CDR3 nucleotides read TGTGCCAGTGGGGGAGGGGGCCCGTATGAAGCTTTCTTT.

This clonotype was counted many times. The CDR3 DNA sequence: TGTGCCACCGGCGGGGACCTAAGTGACGAGCAGTACTTC. Protein product: CATGGDLSDEQYF. The chain combines TRBV7-2 with TRBJ2-7; a weak D match, TRBD2 (6 bases). The germline gives CDR1 SGHTA, CDR2 FQGNSA. The CDR3 is 13 residues long. V lost 10 bases and J lost 5, with 18 bases in between.

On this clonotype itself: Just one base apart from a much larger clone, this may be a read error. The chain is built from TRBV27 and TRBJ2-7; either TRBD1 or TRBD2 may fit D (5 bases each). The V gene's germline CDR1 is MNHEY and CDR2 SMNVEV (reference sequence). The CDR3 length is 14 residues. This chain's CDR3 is CAGSLFARGYEQYF. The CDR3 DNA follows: TGTGCCGGCAGTTTATTTGCGAGGGGCTACGAGCAGTACTTC.

In DNA, the CDR3 is TGTGCCAGCAGACCCCGGGCCTCTCAAGAGACCCAGTACTTC. It yields the protein CASRPRASQETQYF. The chain carries TRBV7-9 and TRBJ2-7; the D is unclear. The last part of the DNA fits TRBJ2-5 better; the J call may be wrong. CDR3 length: 14 residues. CDR1 and CDR2 (germline): SEHNR, FQNEAQ (reference sequence).

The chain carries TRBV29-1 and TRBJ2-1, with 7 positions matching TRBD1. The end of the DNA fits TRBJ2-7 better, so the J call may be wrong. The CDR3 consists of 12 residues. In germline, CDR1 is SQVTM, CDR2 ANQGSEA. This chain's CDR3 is CSVVTGAYEQYF. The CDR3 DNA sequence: TGCAGCGTTGTTACAGGGGCATACGAGCAGTACTTC.

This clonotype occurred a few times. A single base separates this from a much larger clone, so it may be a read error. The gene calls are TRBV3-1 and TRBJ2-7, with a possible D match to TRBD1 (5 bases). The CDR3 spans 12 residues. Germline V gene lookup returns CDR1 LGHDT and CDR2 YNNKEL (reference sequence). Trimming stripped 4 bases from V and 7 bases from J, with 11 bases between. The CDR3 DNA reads TGTGCCAGCAGCCCCTGGGGCAATGAGCAGTACTTC. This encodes CASSPWGNEQYF.

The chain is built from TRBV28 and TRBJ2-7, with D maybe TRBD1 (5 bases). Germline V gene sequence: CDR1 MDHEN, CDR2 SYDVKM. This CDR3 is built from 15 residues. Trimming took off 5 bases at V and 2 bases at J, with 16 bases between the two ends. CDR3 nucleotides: TGTGCCAGCAGTAGCCCGACACGACAGACCTACGAGCAGTACTTC. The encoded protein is CASSSPTRQTYEQYF.

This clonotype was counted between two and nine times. DNA of the CDR3: TGTGCCAGCACCCTAGGGCGCAGGGATGCCTATGGCTACACCTTC. Protein sequence: CASTLGRRDAYGYTF. The chain couples TRBV28 to TRBJ1-2; D perhaps matches TRBD1 (5 bases). Trimming cost V 7 bases and J 4 bases, with 19 bases left between them. The length of the CDR3 is 15 residues. Germline V gene lookup returns CDR1 MDHEN and CDR2 SYDVKM.

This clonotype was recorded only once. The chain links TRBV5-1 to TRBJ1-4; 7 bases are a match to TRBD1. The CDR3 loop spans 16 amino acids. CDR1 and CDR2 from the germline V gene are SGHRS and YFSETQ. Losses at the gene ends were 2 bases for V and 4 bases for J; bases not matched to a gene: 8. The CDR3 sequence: CASSFRAGQLNEKLFF. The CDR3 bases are TGCGCCAGCAGCTTCCGCGCGGGACAGCTTAATGAAAAACTGTTTTTT.

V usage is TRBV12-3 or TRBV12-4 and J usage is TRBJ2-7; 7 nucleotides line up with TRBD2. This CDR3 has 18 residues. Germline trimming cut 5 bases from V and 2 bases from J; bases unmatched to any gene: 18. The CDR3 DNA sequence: TGTGCCAGCAGTCACATAGGGCGGGGAGGGCCCAAACCCTACGAGCAGTACTTC. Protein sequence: CASSHIGRGGPKPYEQYF.

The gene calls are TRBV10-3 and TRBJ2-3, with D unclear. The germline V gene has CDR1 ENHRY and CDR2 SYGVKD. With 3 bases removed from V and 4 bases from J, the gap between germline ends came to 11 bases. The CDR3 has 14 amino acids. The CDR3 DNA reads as TGTGCCATCAGTGACGGATTAGGCCCAGATACGCAGTATTTT. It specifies CAISDGLGPDTQYF.

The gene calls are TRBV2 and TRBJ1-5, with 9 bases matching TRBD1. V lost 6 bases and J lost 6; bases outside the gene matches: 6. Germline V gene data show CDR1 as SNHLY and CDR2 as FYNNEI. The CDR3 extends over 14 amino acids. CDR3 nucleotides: TGTGCCAGCAGCTCGGACAGGGGAGTTCAGCCCCAGCATTTT. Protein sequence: CASSSDRGVQPQHF. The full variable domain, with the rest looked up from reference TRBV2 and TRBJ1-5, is EPEVTQTPSHQVTQMGQEVILRCVPISNHLYFYWYRQILGQKVEFLVSFYNNEISEKSEIFDDQFSVERPDGSNFTLKIRSTKLEDSAMYFCASSSDRGVQPQHFGDGTRLSIL.

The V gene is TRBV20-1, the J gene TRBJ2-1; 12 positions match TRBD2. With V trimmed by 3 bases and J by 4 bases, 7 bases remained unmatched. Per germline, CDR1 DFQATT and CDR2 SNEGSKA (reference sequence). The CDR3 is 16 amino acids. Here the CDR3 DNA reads TGCAGTGCTAGTGCGCCTAGCGGGGGGGCATACAATGAGCAGTTCTTC. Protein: CSASAPSGGAYNEQFF.

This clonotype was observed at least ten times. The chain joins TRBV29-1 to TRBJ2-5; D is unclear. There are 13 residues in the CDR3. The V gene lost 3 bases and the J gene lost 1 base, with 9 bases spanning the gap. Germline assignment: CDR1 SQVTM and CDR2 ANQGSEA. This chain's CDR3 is CSVDSASQETQYF. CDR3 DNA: TGCAGCGTTGATTCGGCTAGCCAAGAGACCCAGTACTTC.

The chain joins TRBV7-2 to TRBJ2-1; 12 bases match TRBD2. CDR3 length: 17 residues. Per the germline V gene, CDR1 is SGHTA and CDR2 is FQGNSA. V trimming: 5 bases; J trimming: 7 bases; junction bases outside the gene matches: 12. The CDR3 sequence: CASSPYPLAGGPNEQFF. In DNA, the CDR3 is TGTGCCAGCAGCCCGTACCCTCTAGCGGGAGGGCCAAATGAGCAGTTCTTC.

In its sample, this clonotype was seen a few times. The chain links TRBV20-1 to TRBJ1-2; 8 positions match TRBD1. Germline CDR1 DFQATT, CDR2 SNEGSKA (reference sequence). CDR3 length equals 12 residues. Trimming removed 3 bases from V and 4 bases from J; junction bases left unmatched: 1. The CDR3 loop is CSASDRGYGYTF. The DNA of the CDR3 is TGCAGTGCTAGTGACAGGGGCTATGGCTACACCTTC.

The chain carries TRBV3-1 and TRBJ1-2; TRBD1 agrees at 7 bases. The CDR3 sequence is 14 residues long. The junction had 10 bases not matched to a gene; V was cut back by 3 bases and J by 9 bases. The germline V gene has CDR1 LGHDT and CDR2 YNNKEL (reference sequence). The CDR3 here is CASSQGTAVGSYTF. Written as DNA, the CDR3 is TGTGCCAGCAGCCAGGGGACAGCTGTCGGCAGCTACACCTTC.

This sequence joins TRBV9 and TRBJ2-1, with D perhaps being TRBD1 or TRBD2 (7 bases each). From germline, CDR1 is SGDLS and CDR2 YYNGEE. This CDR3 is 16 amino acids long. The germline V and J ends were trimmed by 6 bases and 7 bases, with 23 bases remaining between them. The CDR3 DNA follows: TGTGCCAGCACCCAGGGGGGAGGGGGCGTGGGTAATGAGCAGTTCTTC. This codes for CASTQGGGGVGNEQFF.

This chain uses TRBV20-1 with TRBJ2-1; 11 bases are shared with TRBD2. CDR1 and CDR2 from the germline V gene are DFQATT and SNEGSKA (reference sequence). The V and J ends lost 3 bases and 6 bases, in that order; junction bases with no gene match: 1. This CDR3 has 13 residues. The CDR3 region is CSASSGGANEQFF. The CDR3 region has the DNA TGCAGTGCTAGTAGCGGGGGGGCCAATGAGCAGTTCTTC.

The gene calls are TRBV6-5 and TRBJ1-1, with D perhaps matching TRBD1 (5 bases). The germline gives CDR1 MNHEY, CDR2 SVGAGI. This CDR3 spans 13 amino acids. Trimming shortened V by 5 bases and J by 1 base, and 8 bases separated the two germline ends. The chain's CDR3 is CASSTGRNTEAFF. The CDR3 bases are TGTGCCAGCAGTACGGGACGGAACACTGAAGCTTTCTTT.

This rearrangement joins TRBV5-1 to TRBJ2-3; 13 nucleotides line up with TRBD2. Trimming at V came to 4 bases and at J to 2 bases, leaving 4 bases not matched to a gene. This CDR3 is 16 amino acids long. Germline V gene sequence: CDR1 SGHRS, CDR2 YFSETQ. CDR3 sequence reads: CASSIGTSGTTDTQYF. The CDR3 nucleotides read TGCGCCAGCAGCATTGGGACTAGCGGGACCACAGATACGCAGTATTTT.

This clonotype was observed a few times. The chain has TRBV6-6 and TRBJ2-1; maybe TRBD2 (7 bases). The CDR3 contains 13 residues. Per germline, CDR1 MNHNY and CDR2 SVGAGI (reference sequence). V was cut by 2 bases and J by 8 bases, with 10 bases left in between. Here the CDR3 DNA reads TGTGCCAGCAGTTACGGGGGGGCCTATGAGCAGTTCTTC. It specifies CASSYGGAYEQFF.

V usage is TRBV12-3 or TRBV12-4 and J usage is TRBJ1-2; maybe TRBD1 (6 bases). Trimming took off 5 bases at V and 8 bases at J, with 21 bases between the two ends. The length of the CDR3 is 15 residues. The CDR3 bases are TGTGCCAGCAGTCCCACCCCAGGGGCTAGTCGAGGCTACACCTTC. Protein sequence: CASSPTPGASRGYTF.

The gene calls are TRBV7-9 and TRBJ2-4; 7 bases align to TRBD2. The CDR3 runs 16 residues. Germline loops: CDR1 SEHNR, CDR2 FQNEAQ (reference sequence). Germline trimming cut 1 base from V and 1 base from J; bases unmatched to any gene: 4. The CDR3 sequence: CASSLGEGKAKNIQYF. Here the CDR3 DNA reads TGTGCCAGCAGCTTAGGGGAGGGAAAGGCCAAAAACATTCAGTACTTC. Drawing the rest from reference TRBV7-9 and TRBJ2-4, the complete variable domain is DTGVSQNPRHKITKRGQNVTFRCDPISEHNRLYWYRQTLGQGPEFLTYFQNEAQLEKSRLLSDRFSAERPKGSFSTLEIQRTEQGDSAMYLCASSLGEGKAKNIQYFGAGTRLSVL.

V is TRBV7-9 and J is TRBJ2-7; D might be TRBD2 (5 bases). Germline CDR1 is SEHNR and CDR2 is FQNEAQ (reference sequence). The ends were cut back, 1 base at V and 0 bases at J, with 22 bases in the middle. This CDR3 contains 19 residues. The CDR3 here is CASSLVLRGLRANSYEQYF. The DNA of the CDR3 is TGTGCCAGCAGCTTAGTGTTACGGGGTCTGAGGGCGAACTCCTACGAGCAGTACTTC.

The CDR3 bases are TGTGCCATCAGTGAGGCGGCTGAGCAGTTCTTC. The encoded protein is CAISEAAEQFF. The chain carries TRBV10-3 and TRBJ2-1; D is ambiguous. This CDR3 is built from 11 residues. Per germline, CDR1 ENHRY and CDR2 SYGVKD. The ends were cut back, 2 bases at V and 9 bases at J, with 5 bases in the middle.

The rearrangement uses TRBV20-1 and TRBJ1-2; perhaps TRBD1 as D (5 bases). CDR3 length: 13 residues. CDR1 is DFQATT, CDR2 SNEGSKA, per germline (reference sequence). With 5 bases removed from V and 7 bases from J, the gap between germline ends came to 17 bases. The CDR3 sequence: CSAPRGQQIGYTF. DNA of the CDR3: TGCAGTGCTCCTAGGGGTCAGCAAATTGGCTACACCTTC.